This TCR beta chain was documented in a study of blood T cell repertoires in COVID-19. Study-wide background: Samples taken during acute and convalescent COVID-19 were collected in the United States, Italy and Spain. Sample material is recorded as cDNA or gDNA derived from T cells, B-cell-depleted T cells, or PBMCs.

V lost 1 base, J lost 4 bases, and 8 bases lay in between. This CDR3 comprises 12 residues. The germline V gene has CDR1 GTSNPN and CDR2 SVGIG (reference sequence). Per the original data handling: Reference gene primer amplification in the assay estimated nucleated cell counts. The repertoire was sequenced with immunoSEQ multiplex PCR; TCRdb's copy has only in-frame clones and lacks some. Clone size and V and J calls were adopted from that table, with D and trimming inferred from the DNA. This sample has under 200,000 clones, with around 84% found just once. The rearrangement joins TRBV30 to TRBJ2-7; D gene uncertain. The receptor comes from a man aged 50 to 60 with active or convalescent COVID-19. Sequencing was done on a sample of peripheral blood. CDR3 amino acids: CAWSAPPYEQYF. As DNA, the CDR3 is TGTGCCTGGAGTGCCCCCCCATACGAGCAGTACTTC.